The present entry profiles one TCR beta chain with its context. The clone's antigen remains unknown. No quality values exist for individual bases; no much larger clone is one base distant. The sample's time point label is to be understood as: persistent/refractory GD, antithyroid drugs over 5 years with positive TRAb. RNA was extracted from PBMCs in TRIzol for both TCR sequencing and RNA sequencing. Graves' disease was diagnosed according to American Thyroid Association guidelines. Recruitment of patients was carried out at an endocrinology department in Xi'an, China. Each patient gave about 10 milliliters of peripheral blood, collected in an EDTA anticoagulant tube. Ficoll Paque Plus density gradient separation was used to isolate PBMCs, and no further T cell sorting was done. An Agilent 2100 Bioanalyzer and agarose gel were used to check RNA quality, and a NanoDrop 2000 was used to measure RNA concentration.

Library method: multiplex PCR. Sequencing was performed on an Illumina HiSeq 4000. CDR3 regions were amplified by Arm-PCR with iRepertoire HTBI primers to construct TCR beta libraries. Before sequencing, the PCR products underwent gel purification. The study's processing was this. A total of roughly 58 TRBV and 14 TRBJ segments were identified across samples and were used for gene usage analysis of CDR3 amino acid clonotypes. COPE and FqMerger were used to merge the filtered high-quality paired reads into contigs. Contigs were aligned with BLAST to IMGT TRBV, TRBD and TRBJ reference genes, and CDR3 was defined per IMGT. Any clonotype with a frequency above 0.1% was classified as a highly expanded clone. Shannon entropy was used to measure repertoire diversity, and the Gini coefficient was used to measure V-J evenness. Clonotypes shared by more than one individual were considered public. Clones were called with MiXCR by TCRdb after fastp trimmed the public reads at Q25, and only in-frame beta chains were retained. Here each entry gathers all rows of one CDR3 protein and keeps the most common genes and DNA. Clone size and V and J calls follow TCRdb, not the original study. This sample comprises around 400,000 distinct CDR3 sequences, 23% of them detected only once. About 27% of the sample is in the top ten clones.

These data are taken from a study of regulatory T cells in long-lasting Graves disease listed by TCRdb under 2021. A note on the overall study: Persistent Graves' disease was defined as antithyroid drug treatment for over 5 years with persistently positive TSH receptor autoantibodies. The study took place in China and was registered as a clinical trial. Persistent Graves' disease patients were compared with newly diagnosed Graves' disease patients by peripheral blood TCR sequencing and RNA sequencing. Antithyroid drugs had been taken for ten to twelve years on average by persistent Graves' disease patients in the clinical cohort. TCR sequencing covered roughly 13 persistent and approximately 20 newly diagnosed Graves' disease patients, 33 samples in total. Here is what the overall study found, with its caveats: A larger number of public clonotypes was shared among persistent patients (2,741) than among newly diagnosed patients (around 880). Preferential use of TRBV28, TRBJ1-2 and TRBJ2-5 was observed in persistent disease, whereas TRBV20-1 and TRBJ2-1 were favored in newly diagnosed disease. Lower TCR Shannon entropy and fewer highly expanded clones were observed in persistent Graves' disease patients than in newly diagnosed patients, which suggested clonal expansion. The authors noted that the small sample size was a limitation that may lower accuracy. Peripheral blood alone was examined, since thyroid tissue, which constituted the primary lesion, could not be accessed. Sequencing and analysis were restricted to the TCR beta chain.

The junction shows trimming of 5 bases on V and 4 bases on J, plus 12 bases between the germline ends. Reading from cysteine to phenylalanine, the CDR3 counts 14 amino acids. Only the CDR3 DNA stays, 42 bases, in frame from base 1. CDR1 and CDR2 are drawn from the germline V gene: SNHLY, FYNNEI. The TCR comes from a female donor with Graves disease. The rearranged chain carries TRBV2 and TRBJ1-5, with a weak D call of TRBD1 (5 bases match). This material consisted of peripheral blood mononuclear cells (PBMCs), taken when the disease was refractory, from a patient treated with antithyroid drugs. The CDR3 has the sequence CASSYDRGNQPQHF. The bases are TGTGCCAGCAGTTATGATAGGGGTAATCAGCCCCAGCATTTT.